The 26 T cell receptor beta chains below all came from one sample that was sequenced in a study of response to subunit inactivated influenza vaccine. TCRdb independently ran MiXCR on the RT-PCR reads; one entry per CDR3 protein. The sample lists around 850,000 distinct CDR3 sequences, around 18% seen once, with approximately 10% in the top ten. The material sequenced was PBMCs from blood, taken roughly 5 days after vaccination. Receptor source: a man over 45 who received an inactivated influenza vaccine.

The chain links TRBV6-1 to TRBJ2-7; the match to TRBD1 covers 7 bases. The trim removed 2 bases at V and 3 bases at J, leaving 7 bases unmatched. This CDR3 has 15 residues. Germline V CDR1 and CDR2: MNHNS, SASEGT. CDR3 loop: CASSEIPGQRYEQYF. The CDR3 coding sequence is TGTGCCAGCAGTGAAATACCGGGACAGCGCTACGAGCAGTACTTC.

The chain recombines TRBV9 with TRBJ1-6; D unresolved. The CDR3 runs 15 residues. Germline CDR1 SGDLS, CDR2 YYNGEE. Trimming pared 4 bases from V and 10 bases from J, leaving 18 bases between. The CDR3 bases are TGTGCCAGCAGCCCCTGGGCCGGACGGAGATCACCCCTCCACTTT. Protein product: CASSPWAGRRSPLHF.

This clonotype occurred a few times. The CDR3 coding sequence is TGTGCCAGCAGTTCGTTGGGGGGTGGCACTGAAGCTTTCTTT. Its translation is CASSSLGGGTEAFF. This chain uses TRBV6-5 with TRBJ1-1; a weak D match, TRBD1 (5 bases). The V end lost 4 bases, the J end lost 4 bases, and 13 bases lay between the germline ends. This CDR3 is 14 amino acids long. Per the germline V gene, CDR1 is MNHEY and CDR2 is SVGAGI.

The chain has TRBV20-1 and TRBJ1-5; the match to TRBD1 covers 11 bases. The germline V gene has CDR1 DFQATT and CDR2 SNEGSKA (reference sequence). V lost 6 bases to trimming and J lost 6 bases; unmatched junction nucleotides: 7. The CDR3 totals 14 residues. CDR3 in DNA: TGCAGTGCGGGGACAGGGGGGTTTTCTCAGCCCCAGCATTTT. Residues: CSAGTGGFSQPQHF.

This clonotype was found a few times. The rearrangement joins TRBV5-5 to TRBJ2-7; 7 nucleotides agree with TRBD1. Losses at the gene ends were 6 bases for V and 3 bases for J; bases not matched to a gene: 6. Germline lookup yields CDR1 SGHKS and CDR2 YYEKEE (reference sequence). The CDR3 extends over 13 amino acids. CDR3 residues: CASTQAGGYEQYF. The CDR3 coding sequence is TGTGCCAGCACCCAGGCAGGGGGCTACGAGCAGTACTTC.

The chain uses TRBV20-1 and TRBJ1-2; the D is unclear. Germline CDR1 DFQATT, CDR2 SNEGSKA (reference sequence). The CDR3 totals 12 residues. The V gene lost 2 bases and the J gene lost 7 bases, with 11 bases spanning the gap. The CDR3 DNA is TGCAGTGCTAGATCCAATGTTGTTGGCTACACCTTC. This sequence encodes CSARSNVVGYTF.

This clonotype was found a few times. V and J are TRBV27 and TRBJ2-5; TRBD2 matches 7 bases. Germline V lookup: CDR1 MNHEY, CDR2 SMNVEV (reference sequence). After removal of 2 bases from V and 6 bases from J, the junction contained 9 bases not matched to a gene. The CDR3 has 15 residues. CDR3 nucleotides: TGTGCCAGCAGTTTAGAGGGCGGGAGTCCGAAGACCCAGTACTTC. It yields the protein CASSLEGGSPKTQYF.

This clonotype was counted a few times. This chain joins TRBV12-3 or TRBV12-4 and TRBJ1-5, with 9 positions matching TRBD1. This CDR3 is 14 amino acids long. The V gene end was trimmed by 6 bases and the J gene end by 5 bases; junction bases not matched to a gene: 5. CDR3 in DNA: TGTGCCAGCAGAGACAGGGGGGCTTATCAGCCCCAGCATTTT. Protein product: CASRDRGAYQPQHF.

This rearrangement joins TRBV20-1 to TRBJ2-3; 8 nucleotides align to TRBD2. The CDR3 is 18 residues long. Per the germline V gene, CDR1 is DFQATT and CDR2 is SNEGSKA (reference sequence). The V and J ends lost 5 bases and 0 bases, in that order; junction bases with no gene match: 16. The CDR3 coding sequence is TGCAGTGCTCCCAGAAGCGGGAGACTCCGCTTTAGCACAGATACGCAGTATTTT. As protein: CSAPRSGRLRFSTDTQYF.

There are a few counts of this clonotype. J is TRBJ2-1 and V is TRBV20-1; D is uncertain. The CDR3 covers 13 residues. Germline CDR1 and CDR2: DFQATT and SNEGSKA (reference sequence). V lost 6 bases, J lost 7 bases, and 16 bases lay in between. CDR3 sequence: CSARKPGINEQFF. CDR3 in DNA: TGCAGTGCCAGAAAGCCCGGTATTAATGAGCAGTTCTTC.

The V gene is TRBV2, the J gene TRBJ2-3; D is possibly TRBD1 (6 bases). The CDR3 length is 15 residues. Per the germline V gene, CDR1 is SNHLY and CDR2 is FYNNEI. The V end was cut by 6 bases, the J end by 5 bases, with 18 bases between. CDR3 region: CASRGDITRGDTQYF. The CDR3 DNA reads TGTGCCAGCAGGGGGGACATTACAAGGGGAGATACGCAGTATTTT. The complete variable domain, with remaining parts taken from reference TRBV2 and TRBJ2-3, reads EPEVTQTPSHQVTQMGQEVILRCVPISNHLYFYWYRQILGQKVEFLVSFYNNEISEKSEIFDDQFSVERPDGSNFTLKIRSTKLEDSAMYFCASRGDITRGDTQYFGPGTRLTVL.

This clonotype came up a few times. This chain links TRBV7-8 with TRBJ2-7, with TRBD2 identical over 7 bases. This CDR3 comprises 17 residues. Germline loops: CDR1 SGHVS, CDR2 FQNEAQ. With V trimmed by 2 bases and J by 3 bases, 13 bases remained unmatched. Here the CDR3 reads CASSLIVSAGDRYEQYF. The CDR3 bases are TGTGCCAGCAGCTTAATTGTCTCCGCGGGAGACCGCTACGAGCAGTACTTC.

This clonotype was found many times. The chain is built from TRBV29-1 and TRBJ2-2; the D gene is possibly TRBD1 (6 bases). The CDR3 has 12 residues. V lost 8 bases to trimming and J lost 3 bases, with 10 bases between them. The germline CDR1 and CDR2 sequences are SQVTM and ANQGSEA. The CDR3 DNA sequence: TGCAGCACCTGGACAGACACCGGGGAGCTGTTTTTT. It specifies CSTWTDTGELFF.

The genes are TRBV2 and TRBJ2-7; no firm D call. The length of the CDR3 is 15 residues. Trimming took 6 bases from V and 0 from J, leaving 15 bases between them. Germline loops: CDR1 SNHLY, CDR2 FYNNEI. The chain's CDR3 is CASSPRARSSYEQYF. The DNA of the CDR3 is TGTGCCAGCAGCCCAAGGGCAAGGAGCTCCTACGAGCAGTACTTC.

The CDR3 sequence: CAIIQGARNGELFF. The CDR3 coding sequence is TGTGCCATCATACAGGGGGCGCGGAACGGGGAGCTGTTTTTT. This chain joins TRBV7-9 and TRBJ2-2; 9 bases are shared with TRBD1. Germline V gene data show CDR1 as SEHNR and CDR2 as FQNEAQ (reference sequence). The V and J ends lost 10 bases and 7 bases, in that order; junction bases with no gene match: 10. The CDR3 extends over 14 amino acids. The whole variable domain, remainder taken from reference TRBV7-9 and TRBJ2-2, is DTGVSQNPRHKITKRGQNVTFRCDPISEHNRLYWYRQTLGQGPEFLTYFQNEAQLEKSRLLSDRFSAERPKGSFSTLEIQRTEQGDSAMYLCAIIQGARNGELFFGEGSRLTVL.

This clonotype occurred many times. The chain combines TRBV12-3 or TRBV12-4 with TRBJ1-6, with unresolved D. This CDR3 spans 15 amino acids. The V end lost 5 bases, the J end lost 8 bases, and 16 bases lay between the germline ends. The CDR3 loop is CASSQGRGWHSPLHF. The CDR3 DNA follows: TGTGCCAGCAGTCAAGGACGGGGATGGCATTCACCCCTCCACTTT.

The V call is TRBV29-1, the J call TRBJ1-2, with D perhaps matching TRBD1 (6 bases). This CDR3 comprises 13 residues. Germline V gene sequence: CDR1 SQVTM, CDR2 ANQGSEA. The V gene lost 4 bases and the J gene lost 5 bases, with 14 bases spanning the gap. In nucleotides, the CDR3 is TGCAGCGTTGGCCCCGAGGGGACATATGGCTACACCTTC. It encodes CSVGPEGTYGYTF. The full variable domain, rest sourced from reference TRBV29-1 and TRBJ1-2, is SAVISQKPSRDICQRGTSLTIQCQVDSQVTMMFWYRQQPGQSLTLIATANQGSEATYESGFVIDKFPISRPNLTFSTLTVSNMSPEDSSIYLCSVGPEGTYGYTFGSGTRLTVV.

This clonotype was seen a few times. CDR3 DNA: TGCGCCAGCAGCTTGGGTCAGGCAGTTGGAAACACCATATATTTT. This translates into CASSLGQAVGNTIYF. The V call is TRBV5-1, the J call TRBJ1-3; D unresolved. The CDR3 is 15 amino acids. V lost 0 bases and J lost 3, with 10 bases in between. Germline CDR1 SGHRS, CDR2 YFSETQ.

The chain employs TRBV4-1 and TRBJ2-7; D unresolved. In germline, CDR1 is MGHRA, CDR2 YSYEKL. The CDR3 has 13 residues. Trimming took off 5 bases at V and 4 bases at J, with 12 bases between the two ends. CDR3 nucleotides: TGCGCCAGCAGCTCCAGGATTCTTTACGAGCAGTACTTC. This codes for CASSSRILYEQYF.

J is TRBJ2-3 and V is TRBV3-1; D unresolved. There are 15 residues in the CDR3. With 4 bases removed from V and 6 bases from J, the gap between germline ends came to 17 bases. In germline, CDR1 is LGHDT, CDR2 YNNKEL (reference sequence). As DNA, the CDR3 is TGTGCCAGCAGCCTAAACCCCCCTCGGATCGATACGCAGTATTTT. It encodes CASSLNPPRIDTQYF.

The rearrangement links TRBV5-1 to TRBJ2-3; possibly TRBD1 for D (6 bases). The CDR3 covers 15 residues. Per the germline V gene, CDR1 is SGHRS and CDR2 is YFSETQ. The V gene lost 4 bases and the J gene lost 4 bases, with 16 bases spanning the gap. CDR3 nucleotide sequence: TGCGCCAGCAGCCGAACTACACAGGGTCCAGATACGCAGTATTTT. As protein: CASSRTTQGPDTQYF. Full variable domain (remainder filled in from reference TRBV5-1 and TRBJ2-3): KAGVTQTPRYLIKTRGQQVTLSCSPISGHRSVSWYQQTPGQGLQFLFEYFSETQRNKGNFPGRFSGRQFSNSRSEMNVSTLELGDSALYLCASSRTTQGPDTQYFGPGTRLTVL.

This sequence joins TRBV20-1 and TRBJ2-2; the D gene is possibly TRBD2 (5 bases). CDR1 and CDR2 (germline): DFQATT, SNEGSKA (reference sequence). The CDR3 extends over 13 amino acids. Trimming left V 3 bases short and J 6 bases short, with 11 bases between. CDR3 loop: CSASGLIPGELFF. CDR3 in DNA: TGCAGTGCTAGTGGACTTATTCCCGGGGAGCTGTTTTTT.

This clonotype turned up a few times. V gene TRBV7-6 combines with J gene TRBJ1-1; 10 bases align to TRBD1. The CDR3 totals 15 residues. The germline V gene encodes CDR1 SGHVS and CDR2 FNYEAQ. V was clipped by 6 bases and J by 6 bases; unmatched bases: 10. The CDR3 DNA reads TGTGCCAGCAGGAGGACAACAGGACAGGGGGCTGAAGCTTTCTTT. Amino acids: CASRRTTGQGAEAFF. Supplemented by reference TRBV7-6 and TRBJ1-1, the full variable domain reads GAGVSQSPRYKVTKRGQDVALRCDPISGHVSLYWYRQALGQGPEFLTYFNYEAQQDKSGLPNDRFSAERPEGSISTLTIQRTEQRDSAMYRCASRRTTGQGAEAFFGQGTRLTVV.

This clonotype is a singleton in its sample. The chain has TRBV6-5 and TRBJ2-1; D may correspond to TRBD1 or TRBD2 (5 bases each). The germline V gene encodes CDR1 MNHEY and CDR2 SVGAGI. The CDR3 runs to 16 residues. The V end was cut by 0 bases, the J end by 9 bases, with 18 bases between. This CDR3 reads CASSYSLAFDGAEQFF. The CDR3 region has the DNA TGTGCCAGCAGTTACTCGTTGGCGTTCGACGGGGCTGAGCAGTTCTTC.

The chain has TRBV7-9 and TRBJ1-2; D gene ambiguous. From germline, CDR1 is SEHNR and CDR2 FQNEAQ (reference sequence). This CDR3 has 13 residues. V was clipped by 2 bases and J by 8 bases, with 12 bases between them. The CDR3, as DNA: TGTGCCAGCAGCTTACCCCTAAGGAGAGGCTACACCTTC. Translating gives CASSLPLRRGYTF.

The rearrangement links TRBV29-1 to TRBJ2-1; 8 positions agree with TRBD1. This CDR3 has 16 residues. Trimming removed 1 base from V and 6 bases from J; junction bases left unmatched: 11. Germline V gene sequence: CDR1 SQVTM, CDR2 ANQGSEA. The CDR3 reads CSVEVTRQGRPNEQFF. Written as DNA, the CDR3 is TGCAGCGTTGAAGTAACGAGACAGGGGCGTCCCAATGAGCAGTTCTTC.